This T cell receptor beta chain is drawn from a study of T cells after yellow fever vaccination. V lost 7 bases and J lost 7, with 20 bases in between. CDR1 and CDR2 from the germline V gene are MNHEY and SVGAGI. The CDR3 has 15 amino acids. This clonotype was seen repeatedly, ten times or more. From the 5' RACE reads, TCRdb called clonotypes with MiXCR, one entry per CDR3 protein. The sample records nearly 30,000 distinct CDR3 sequences, about 4.7% being singletons. The sequence came from a man younger than 45 who received the YFV17D yellow fever vaccine. V is TRBV6-5 and J is TRBJ2-1, with D maybe TRBD2 (5 bases). Sequenced material: CD8+ T cells sorted from PBMCs, taken 10 days after the yellow fever booster vaccination. The CDR3 region has the DNA TGTGCCAGCACTCCGGGGTTGGGCCGATGGAATGAGCAGTTCTTC. It specifies CASTPGLGRWNEQFF.